These T cell receptor beta chains were read from a single sample in a study of T cell repertoires in cytomegalovirus infection. These receptors have no known antigen. TCRdb reanalysed the reads using MiXCR and keeps one entry per CDR3 protein. In the table there are over 120,000 distinct CDR3 sequences, approximately 30% of which are singletons. Sequencing used CD8+ T cells from cultured PBMCs, obtained from culture after CMV antigen stimulation. The receptors stem from a human donor in good health (CMV status not recorded). Some clones in this sample may be carry-over from other donors' samples. CDR3s include the opening cysteine and the closing phenylalanine or tryptophan. D genes are given only for firm matches. Only part of the rows carry a size: once, few, many, or a class if the clone is expanded.

J: TRBJ2-1; length: 15; D: .; V: TRBV20-1; size: .; CDR3: CSATHVDVVYNEQFF; DNA: TGCAGTGCTACACATGTGGACGTGGTCTACAATGAGCAGTTCTTC
J: TRBJ2-5; length: 17; D: .; V: TRBV7-8; size: many; CDR3: CASSLYPGLRAQETQYF; DNA: TGTGCCAGCAGCCTTTACCCCGGACTGCGAGCTCAAGAGACCCAGTACTTC
J: TRBJ2-7; length: 17; D: TRBD2; V: TRBV4-1; size: .; CDR3: CASSRRIAGAQSYEQYF; DNA: TGCGCCAGCAGCCGCCGAATAGCGGGGGCCCAATCCTACGAGCAGTACTTC
J: TRBJ2-7; length: 14; D: .; V: TRBV5-1; size: .; CDR3: CASSEAGTSYEQYF; DNA: TGCGCCAGCAGCGAGGCCGGGACCTCCTACGAGCAGTACTTC
J: TRBJ2-3; length: 13; D: .; V: TRBV15; size: .; CDR3: CATRVGSTDTQYF; DNA: TGTGCCACCAGAGTGGGGAGCACAGATACGCAGTATTTT
J: TRBJ2-5; length: 11; D: .; V: TRBV7-9; size: .; CDR3: CASSLDGTQYF; DNA: TGTGCCAGCAGCTTAGATGGGACCCAGTACTTC
J: TRBJ1-2; length: 13; D: .; V: TRBV2; size: many; CDR3: CASQLALLYGYTF; DNA: TGTGCCAGCCAGTTGGCCTTACTCTATGGCTACACCTTC
J: TRBJ2-5; length: 17; D: .; V: TRBV6-5; size: few; CDR3: CASSYGQDLGSGETQYF; DNA: TGTGCCAGCAGTTACGGCCAGGATTTGGGGTCGGGGGAGACCCAGTACTTC
J: TRBJ2-6; length: 17; D: .; V: TRBV7-7; size: many; CDR3: CASSNRRDGSGANVLTF; DNA: TGTGCCAGCAGCAATCGCCGGGACGGCTCTGGGGCCAACGTCCTGACTTTC
J: TRBJ2-1; length: 16; D: TRBD2; V: TRBV4-2; size: .; CDR3: CASSQELAGGHDEQFF; DNA: TGTGCCAGCAGCCAAGAACTAGCGGGGGGGCATGATGAGCAGTTCTTC
J: TRBJ2-1; length: 17; D: .; V: TRBV5-8; size: many; CDR3: CASSLVVGPASYNEQFF; DNA: TGTGCCAGCAGCTTGGTGGTCGGTCCAGCCTCCTACAATGAGCAGTTCTTC
J: TRBJ2-1; length: 17; D: TRBD2; V: TRBV6-1; size: few; CDR3: CASSEGLAGGSYNEQFF; DNA: TGTGCCAGCAGTGAAGGGCTAGCGGGGGGCTCCTACAATGAGCAGTTCTTC
J: TRBJ2-3; length: 15; D: TRBD2; V: TRBV12-3/TRBV12-4; size: few; CDR3: CASTSGGGPTDTQYF; DNA: TGTGCCAGCACCTCGGGGGGGGGTCCCACAGATACGCAGTATTTT
J: TRBJ2-5; length: 15; D: TRBD1; V: TRBV7-6; size: .; CDR3: CASSFYTGGAETQYF; DNA: TGTGCCAGCAGCTTTTATACAGGGGGCGCGGAGACCCAGTACTTC
J: TRBJ1-6; length: 17; D: .; V: TRBV5-8; size: .; CDR3: CASSLGGVLSYNSPLHF; DNA: TGTGCCAGCAGCTTGGGAGGGGTCCTCTCCTATAATTCACCCCTCCACTTT
J: TRBJ1-1; length: 16; D: .; V: TRBV6-5; size: .; CDR3: CASSYSVQEEVLAAFF; DNA: TGTGCCAGCAGTTACTCCGTGCAAGAGGAGGTCCTTGCTGCTTTCTTT
J: TRBJ2-3; length: 15; D: TRBD2; V: TRBV7-9; size: .; CDR3: CASSSTREDVYTQYF; DNA: TGTGCCAGCAGCTCAACCCGGGAGGATGTTTATACGCAGTATTTT
J: TRBJ1-3; length: 16; D: .; V: TRBV6-5; size: few; CDR3: CASSRNLQTAGNTIYF; DNA: TGTGCCAGCAGTCGTAATCTACAGACCGCTGGAAACACCATATATTTT
J: TRBJ2-7; length: 15; D: TRBD1; V: TRBV11-3; size: .; CDR3: CASSPDRDRSYEQYF; DNA: TGTGCCAGCAGCCCGGACCGGGACAGGTCATACGAGCAGTACTTC
J: TRBJ2-7; length: 12; D: .; V: TRBV5-5; size: few; CDR3: CASSSQTYEQYF; DNA: TGTGCCAGCAGCTCTCAAACCTACGAGCAGTACTTC
J: TRBJ2-2; length: 14; D: TRBD2; V: TRBV27; size: few; CDR3: CASRPGLSTGELFF; DNA: TGTGCCAGCAGGCCGGGACTAAGTACCGGGGAGCTGTTTTTT
J: TRBJ2-1; length: 18; D: .; V: TRBV7-3; size: many; CDR3: CASSLYLAAGRAYNEQFF; DNA: TGTGCCAGCAGCTTATATTTGGCGGCGGGGAGAGCTTACAATGAGCAGTTCTTC
J: TRBJ1-2; length: 13; D: .; V: TRBV7-6; size: few; CDR3: CASSETSNYGYTF; DNA: TGTGCCAGCAGTGAAACATCAAACTATGGCTACACCTTC
J: TRBJ1-5; length: 12; D: .; V: TRBV27; size: many; CDR3: CASSTGSQPQHF; DNA: TGTGCCAGCAGTACAGGGTCTCAGCCCCAGCATTTT
J: TRBJ2-3; length: 18; D: TRBD1; V: TRBV7-8; size: many; CDR3: CASSLSVFDRGNTDTQYF; DNA: TGTGCCAGCAGCTTAAGCGTCTTTGACAGGGGAAACACAGATACGCAGTATTTT
J: TRBJ2-7; length: 13; D: .; V: TRBV20-1; size: .; CDR3: CSARQLSSYEQYF; DNA: TGCAGTGCTAGGCAGCTAAGCTCCTACGAGCAGTACTTC
J: TRBJ2-4; length: 12; D: .; V: TRBV6-2/TRBV6-3; size: .; CDR3: CASSYSYSIQYF; DNA: TGTGCCAGCAGTTACTCGTATAGCATTCAGTACTTC
J: TRBJ1-1; length: 13; D: .; V: TRBV4-1; size: .; CDR3: CASSQESNTEAFF; DNA: TGCGCCAGCAGCCAAGAATCGAACACTGAAGCTTTCTTT
J: TRBJ1-5; length: 15; D: .; V: TRBV5-4; size: .; CDR3: CASSLEPQGNQPQHF; DNA: TGTGCCAGCAGCTTGGAGCCTCAGGGAAATCAGCCCCAGCATTTT
J: TRBJ1-2; length: 13; D: .; V: TRBV6-5; size: few; CDR3: CASSYSSTGSYTF; DNA: TGTGCCAGCAGTTACTCAAGTACGGGGAGCTACACCTTC
J: TRBJ2-1; length: 13; D: TRBD2; V: TRBV10-3; size: .; CDR3: CAIGMAGGNEQFF; DNA: TGTGCCATCGGGATGGCGGGGGGGAATGAGCAGTTCTTC
J: TRBJ2-7; length: 17; D: .; V: TRBV6-6; size: .; CDR3: CASSPYQTVVSSYEQYF; DNA: TGTGCCAGCAGTCCCTATCAGACGGTTGTTAGCTCCTACGAGCAGTACTTC
J: TRBJ2-2; length: 14; D: .; V: TRBV19; size: .; CDR3: CASSNPGAGGELFF; DNA: TGTGCCAGTAGTAACCCAGGGGCAGGCGGGGAGCTGTTTTTT
J: TRBJ2-7; length: 13; D: TRBD1; V: TRBV19; size: few; CDR3: CATRTGGAGEQYF; DNA: TGTGCCACTCGGACAGGGGGCGCGGGCGAGCAGTACTTC
J: TRBJ1-1; length: 17; D: TRBD1; V: TRBV7-9; size: once; CDR3: CASISTITGAMNTEAFF; DNA: TGTGCCAGCATTAGTACTATTACAGGGGCCATGAACACTGAAGCTTTCTTT
J: TRBJ1-2; length: 14; D: TRBD1; V: TRBV5-4; size: .; CDR3: CATMGQLGPSGYTF; DNA: TGTGCCACCATGGGACAGCTCGGGCCAAGTGGCTACACCTTC
J: TRBJ2-7; length: 14; D: TRBD2; V: TRBV4-1; size: few; CDR3: CASSQGGGQSEQYF; DNA: TGCGCCAGCAGCCAAGGCGGGGGGCAGAGCGAGCAGTACTTC
J: TRBJ2-1; length: 13; D: .; V: TRBV2; size: .; CDR3: CASSVLSGNEQFF; DNA: TGTGCCAGCAGTGTTCTTAGCGGTAATGAGCAGTTCTTC
J: TRBJ1-6; length: 16; D: .; V: TRBV4-2; size: .; CDR3: CASSQDVRGGHSPLHF; DNA: TGTGCCAGCAGCCAAGATGTAAGGGGGGGCCATTCACCCCTCCACTTT
J: TRBJ2-1; length: 19; D: .; V: TRBV9; size: .; CDR3: CASSESRFKDSKVNNEQFF; DNA: TGTGCCAGCAGCGAGTCGCGATTTAAGGACAGCAAGGTTAACAATGAGCAGTTCTTC
J: TRBJ2-5; length: 15; D: .; V: TRBV19; size: .; CDR3: CASSSMGQVKETQYF; DNA: TGTGCCAGTAGCTCAATGGGGCAGGTCAAAGAGACCCAGTACTTC
J: TRBJ2-2; length: 14; D: .; V: TRBV4-2; size: .; CDR3: CASRGLVPTGELFF; DNA: TGTGCCAGCCGTGGGCTAGTGCCCACCGGGGAGCTGTTTTTT
J: TRBJ1-4; length: 13; D: .; V: TRBV7-6; size: .; CDR3: CASGDDPNEKLFF; DNA: TGTGCCAGCGGGGATGATCCTAATGAAAAACTGTTTTTT
J: TRBJ2-7; length: 13; D: TRBD1; V: TRBV12-3/TRBV12-4; size: .; CDR3: CASRQTGGYEQYF; DNA: TGTGCCAGCAGGCAAACAGGGGGCTACGAGCAGTACTTC
J: TRBJ1-2; length: 15; D: TRBD1; V: TRBV5-4; size: many; CDR3: CASSLAGTVKRGYTF; DNA: TGTGCCAGCAGCTTGGCCGGGACAGTAAAGAGGGGCTACACCTTC
J: TRBJ2-5; length: 14; D: .; V: TRBV11-3; size: .; CDR3: CASSERGGQETQYF; DNA: TGTGCCAGCAGCGAGAGGGGCGGCCAAGAGACCCAGTACTTC
J: TRBJ2-2; length: 15; D: .; V: TRBV4-1; size: .; CDR3: CASSRARGAGGELFF; DNA: TGCGCCAGCAGCCGGGCCCGGGGGGCCGGCGGGGAGCTGTTTTTT
J: TRBJ2-1; length: 15; D: .; V: TRBV13; size: .; CDR3: CASSSMTVRGNEQFF; DNA: TGTGCCAGCAGCTCGATGACAGTACGTGGGAATGAGCAGTTCTTC
J: TRBJ1-1; length: 16; D: TRBD1; V: TRBV12-3/TRBV12-4; size: few; CDR3: CASSYYPDRENTEAFF; DNA: TGTGCCAGCAGTTATTATCCGGACAGGGAGAACACTGAAGCTTTCTTT
J: TRBJ1-5; length: 14; D: .; V: TRBV5-1; size: many; CDR3: CASSLEDPNQPQHF; DNA: TGCGCCAGCAGCTTGGAGGACCCAAATCAGCCCCAGCATTTT
J: TRBJ2-1; length: 14; D: .; V: TRBV28; size: few; CDR3: CASSPSDRYNEQFF; DNA: TGTGCCAGCAGTCCGAGCGACCGTTACAATGAGCAGTTCTTC
J: TRBJ1-2; length: 12; D: .; V: TRBV6-1; size: .; CDR3: CASSAYNYGYTF; DNA: TGTGCCAGCAGTGCGTATAACTATGGCTACACCTTC
J: TRBJ1-2; length: 13; D: .; V: TRBV4-1; size: many; CDR3: CASSEQVDYGYTF; DNA: TGCGCCAGCAGCGAACAGGTGGACTATGGCTACACCTTC
J: TRBJ2-7; length: 15; D: TRBD2; V: TRBV7-9; size: few; CDR3: CASSSPLADSYEQYF; DNA: TGTGCCAGCAGCTCACCCCTAGCGGACTCCTACGAGCAGTACTTC
J: TRBJ2-3; length: 16; D: TRBD1; V: TRBV27; size: .; CDR3: CASSKSPGQLTDTQYF; DNA: TGTGCCAGCAGTAAGTCCCCGGGACAGCTCACAGATACGCAGTATTTT